This T cell receptor beta chain was retrieved from a study of T cells after yellow fever vaccination. Study information: When fractions had low cell numbers, they were prepared with SMART-Seq v4 Ultra Low Input.

J gave up 3 bases and V 6 bases, and 16 bases lay outside the gene matches. This CDR3 comprises 17 residues. Whole-study results and caveats: Though it reached lower strength, the secondary response hit its peak faster, day 5 versus 15. A small proportion of clonotypes was detected in both the CD4 and CD8 compartments.

In making TCR cDNA, 5'RACE template switching added a universal primer site and UMIs to it. TCRdb independently ran MiXCR on the 5' RACE reads; one entry per CDR3 protein. The sample carries approximately 300,000 distinct CDR3 sequences, around 6.8% recorded once. This clonotype appeared a few times. Its antigen is unknown. The clonotype originates from a man between 18 and 35 years old who received the YFV17D yellow fever vaccine. V usage is TRBV12-3 or TRBV12-4 and J usage is TRBJ1-1, with TRBD1 identical over 7 bases. This sample comprised PBMCs, obtained approximately 47 days after the first yellow fever vaccination. The CDR3 region has the DNA TGTGCCAGCAGCCAACATACCAACAGGGGACGAGACACTGAAGCTTTCTTT. Residues: CASSQHTNRGRDTEAFF.